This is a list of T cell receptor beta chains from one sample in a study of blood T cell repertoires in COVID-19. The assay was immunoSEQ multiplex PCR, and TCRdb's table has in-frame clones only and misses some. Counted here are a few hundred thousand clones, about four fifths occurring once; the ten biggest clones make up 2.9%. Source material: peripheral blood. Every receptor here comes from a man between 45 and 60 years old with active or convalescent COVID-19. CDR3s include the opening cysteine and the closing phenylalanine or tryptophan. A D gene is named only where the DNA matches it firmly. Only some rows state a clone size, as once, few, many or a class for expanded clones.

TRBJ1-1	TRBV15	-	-	TGTGCCACCAGCAGAACCCGGGGGACTGAAGCTTTCTTT	CATSRTRGTEAFF
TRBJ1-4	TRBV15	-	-	TGTGCCACCAGCCCTGCGGCCTTTCGGATAACTAATGAAAAACTGTTTTTT	CATSPAAFRITNEKLFF
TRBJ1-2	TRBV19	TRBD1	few	TGTGCCAGTAGTAATCCTCCGGGACAGTCTAACTATGGCTACACCTTC	CASSNPPGQSNYGYTF
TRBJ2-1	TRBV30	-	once	TGTGCCTGGAGTAGATTGCAGGGCAATGAGCAGTTCTTC	CAWSRLQGNEQFF
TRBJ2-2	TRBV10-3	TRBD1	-	TGTGCCATCAGAATCCGGGACAGGGACACCGGGGAGCTGTTTTTT	CAIRIRDRDTGELFF
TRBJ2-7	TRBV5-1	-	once	TGCGCCAGCAGTCCGGGCGACAGGTGGGATTACGAGCAGTACTTC	CASSPGDRWDYEQYF
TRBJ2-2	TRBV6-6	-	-	TGTGCCAGCAGTTACCCTACAGAGACCGGGGAGCTGTTTTTT	CASSYPTETGELFF
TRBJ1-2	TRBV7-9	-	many	TGTGCCAGCAGCTGGGACACCTCATATGGCTACACCTTC	CASSWDTSYGYTF
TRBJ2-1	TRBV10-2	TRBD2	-	TGCGCCAGCCGGCCGAGCGGGGGTACCTTCTACAATGAGCAGTTCTTC	CASRPSGGTFYNEQFF
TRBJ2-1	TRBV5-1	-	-	TGCGCCAGCAGCTTGAAGGGGGCGGGACGTGAGCAGTTCTTC	CASSLKGAGREQFF
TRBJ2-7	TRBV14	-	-	TGTGCCAGCAGCCCGAACGCGTGGCAGGGCGACGAGCAGTACTTC	CASSPNAWQGDEQYF
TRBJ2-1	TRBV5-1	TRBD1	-	TGCGCCACCTCCCCCCCCGGGGACAGTCACCACAATGAGCAGTTCTTC	CATSPPGDSHHNEQFF
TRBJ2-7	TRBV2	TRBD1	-	TGTGCCAGCAGTGATCCCAGGGGGTACTACGAGCAGTACTTC	CASSDPRGYYEQYF
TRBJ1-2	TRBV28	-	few	TGTGCCAGCACTTCCCCAAGCCTGAACTATGGCTACACCTTC	CASTSPSLNYGYTF
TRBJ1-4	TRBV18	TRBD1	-	TGTGCCAGCTCACCCGGAAGGACAGGGAGTGAAAAACTGTTTTTT	CASSPGRTGSEKLFF
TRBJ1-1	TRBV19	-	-	TGTGCCAGTAGTATATCCAGGGGTTGGACTGAAGCTTTCTTT	CASSISRGWTEAFF
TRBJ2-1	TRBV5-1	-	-	TGCGCCAGCAGACAAGCGGGCCCGGGGGACAATGAGCAGTTCTTC	CASRQAGPGDNEQFF
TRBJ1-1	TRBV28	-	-	TGTGCCAGCAGTTTATTGGGGGGAGGGGGCACTGAAGCTTTCTTT	CASSLLGGGGTEAFF
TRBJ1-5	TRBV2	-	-	TGTGCCAGCAGTGAAGGGCGCAGGGGTGATCAGCCCCAGCATTTT	CASSEGRRGDQPQHF
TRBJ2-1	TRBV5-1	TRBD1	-	TGCGCCAGCAGCTCACAGAAGGGACAGCCGTACAATGAGCAGTTCTTC	CASSSQKGQPYNEQFF
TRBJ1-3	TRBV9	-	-	TGTGCCAGCAGCGGACTCAGGGGCCGTTACTCTGGAAACACCATATATTTT	CASSGLRGRYSGNTIYF
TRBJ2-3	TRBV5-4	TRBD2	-	TGTGCCAGCAGCCCAGGGACTAGCGGTAGCACAGATACGCAGTATTTT	CASSPGTSGSTDTQYF
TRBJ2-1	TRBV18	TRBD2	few	TGTGCCAGCTCACCAATTGCCCTGAGCGGGAGGGCCAATGGTGAGCAGTTCTTC	CASSPIALSGRANGEQFF
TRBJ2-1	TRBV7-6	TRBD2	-	TGTGCCAGCAGCTTCTCTTTCGGGGGGGCCAATGAGCAGTTCTTC	CASSFSFGGANEQFF
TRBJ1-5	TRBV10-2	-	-	TGCGCCAGCAGTCCAGGGTGGGATCAGCCCCAGCATTTT	CASSPGWDQPQHF
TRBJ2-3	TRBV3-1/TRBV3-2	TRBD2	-	TGTGCCAGCAGCCCACTAGCGGGATCTAGCACAGATACGCAGTATTTT	CASSPLAGSSTDTQYF
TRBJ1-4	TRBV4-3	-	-	TGCGCCAGCAGCCAAGACCCCCGGGGTCGGGAAAAACTGTTTTTT	CASSQDPRGREKLFF
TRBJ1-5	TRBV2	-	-	TGTGCCAGCAGTGAGAGGGTAGGTCAGCCCCAGCATTTT	CASSERVGQPQHF
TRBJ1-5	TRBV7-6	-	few	TGTGCCAGCAGCTTAGCTGGTGTCAGGCATGGGCCCCAGCATTTT	CASSLAGVRHGPQHF
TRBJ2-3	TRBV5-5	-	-	TGTGCCAGCAGCTTGGACAGGGCCACAGATACGCAGTATTTT	CASSLDRATDTQYF
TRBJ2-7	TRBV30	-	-	TGTGCCTGGACCCCGTGGCCGCCCGGGAGCTCCAGGTCCTACGAGCAGTACTTC	CAWTPWPPGSSRSYEQYF
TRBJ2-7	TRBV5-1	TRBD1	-	TGCGCCAGCAGCTTAAGCACAGGGGTCCGCGAGCAGTACTTC	CASSLSTGVREQYF
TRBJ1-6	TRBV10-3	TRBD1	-	TGTGCCATCAGTGAGTCAACAGGGGGGGATTCACCCCTCCACTTT	CAISESTGGDSPLHF
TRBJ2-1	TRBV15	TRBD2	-	TGTGCCACCAGCAGGCAGCGGGAAGGTGAGCAGTTCTTC	CATSRQREGEQFF
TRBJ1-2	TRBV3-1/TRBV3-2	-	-	TGTGCCAGCAGCTCTTACAGGGCGGCTAACTATGGCTACACCTTC	CASSSYRAANYGYTF
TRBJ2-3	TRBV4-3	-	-	TGCGCCAGCAGCCCCTCCGTCACAGATACGCAGTATTTT	CASSPSVTDTQYF
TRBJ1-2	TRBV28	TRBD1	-	TGTGCCAGCAGTTTTCAGGGGGCGAGATATGGCTACACCTTC	CASSFQGARYGYTF
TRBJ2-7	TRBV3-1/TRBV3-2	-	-	TGTGCCAGCAGCCGGCAAGCAGGGATGTCCTACGAGCAGTACTTC	CASSRQAGMSYEQYF
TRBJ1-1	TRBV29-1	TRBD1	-	TGCAGCGTTGAAAGGGGGCGCATTGAAGCTTTCTTT	CSVERGRIEAFF
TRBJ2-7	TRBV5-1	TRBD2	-	TGCGCCAGCAGCTCGGGGACTAAAATCCTCGAGCAGTACTTC	CASSSGTKILEQYF
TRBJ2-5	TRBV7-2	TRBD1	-	TGTGCCAGCAGCTTATTTTCAGGGGGATTGGAGACCCAGTACTTC	CASSLFSGGLETQYF
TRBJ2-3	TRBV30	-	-	TGTGCCTGGAAAGGGGGTCCCAGCACAGATACGCAGTATTTT	CAWKGGPSTDTQYF
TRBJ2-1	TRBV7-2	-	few	TGTGCCAGCAGTCGGGATCTAGCGTCCTCCTACAATGAGCAGTTCTTC	CASSRDLASSYNEQFF
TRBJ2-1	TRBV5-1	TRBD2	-	TGCGCCAGCAGCCTGACTAGCGGGACAAACAATGAGCAGTTCTTC	CASSLTSGTNNEQFF
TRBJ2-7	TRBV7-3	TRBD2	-	TGTGCCAGCAGCTTAATGGGGACTAGCGACTACGAGCAGTACTTC	CASSLMGTSDYEQYF
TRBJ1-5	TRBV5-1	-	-	TGCGCCAGCAGCCTTTATCAGCCCCAGCATTTT	CASSLYQPQHF